The clone carrying this T cell receptor (beta chain) came up many times. Its antigen is not identified. These data are taken from a study of read filtering for tumor transcriptome and immune sequencing. Overall study findings and caveats: In IR-seq, single-read clonotypes were roughly 82% of clonotypes but around 3.2% of reads. Dropping single-read clonotypes raised IR-seq and RNA-seq shared-clonotype correlation.

From about 400 ng of RNA, a library with molecular barcoded alpha/delta and beta/gamma adaptors was made. Via MiXCR, TCRdb re-called the reads, giving one row per CDR3 protein. The table includes about 46,000 distinct CDR3 sequences, 15% to 20% detected once. Sequences were obtained from a population of CD138-negative cells sorted from bone marrow. The clonotype was recovered from a donor at least 40 years old with multiple myeloma.

The CDR3 nucleotides are TGTGCCAGCAGTGGGGGGGGACTAGCGAACTACAATGAGCAGTTCTTC. Amino acid sequence: CASSGGGLANYNEQFF. The chain couples TRBV28 to TRBJ2-1; 10 bases line up with TRBD2. The CDR3 consists of 16 residues. Losses at the gene ends were 5 bases for V and 3 bases for J; bases not matched to a gene: 7. In germline, CDR1 is MDHEN, CDR2 SYDVKM. Filled out from reference TRBV28 and TRBJ2-1, the complete variable domain reads DVKVTQSSRYLVKRTGEKVFLECVQDMDHENMFWYRQDPGLGLRLIYFSYDVKMKEKGDIPEGYSVSREKKERFSLILESASTNQTSMYLCASSGGGLANYNEQFFGPGTRLTVL.